This is a list of T cell receptor beta chains from one sample in a study of vaccination and CD4 T cells after COVID-19. These receptors are not linked to any known antigen. In TCRdb, the PCR reads were re-called with MiXCR into one record per CDR3 protein. The sample contains 15,000 to 20,000 distinct CDR3 sequences, about a third of which appear only once. Source material: cultured CD4+ T cells from blood. These receptors originate from a human donor with COVID-19. Both conserved end residues are part of each CDR3.

V gene,CDR3 protein
TRBV5-8,CASSFRGVGNTIYF
TRBV6-1,CASSEEFRGVRNQPQHF
TRBV19,CASSTRTGSDQPQHF
TRBV7-3,CASSWGEGLPHNEQRFF
TRBV11-2,CASSLSGGDQTQYF
TRBV6-2/TRBV6-3,CASSYEMGQDRTEAFF
TRBV7-9,CASSLVEASGATDTQYF
TRBV10-2,CASSEMIGQAIGYTF
TRBV20-1,CSAKPETYQETQYF
TRBV20-1,CSARREPSNTEAFF
TRBV30,CAWSVPGGEQYF
TRBV12-3/TRBV12-4,CASSLLGAQTEAFF
TRBV19,CASSISVVQPQHF
TRBV11-3,CASILYSQGDGNTIYF
TRBV2,CASMVNRHTQYF
TRBV7-2,CASSLALGTDTQYF
TRBV5-6,CATLDGGGANTGELFF
TRBV4-3,CASSQSTGVGYTF
TRBV5-1,CASSPTGDTQYF
TRBV20-1,CSARSNYEQYF
TRBV11-3,CASSGLAGWDTGELFF
TRBV7-2,CASSLSGGRGYYGYTF
TRBV20-1,CSAQTENQPQHF
TRBV6-1,CASSEAGPANYGYTF
TRBV25-1,CASSEEGGTGEKLFF
TRBV7-2,CASSLAGLEQYF
TRBV7-2,CASSLDRKETQYF
TRBV20-1,CSARHTNTEAFF
TRBV24-1,CAHGKSSYEQYF
TRBV7-2,CASSLGGRGANVLTF
TRBV5-1,CASSPVGKETQYF
TRBV7-3,CASSSAPTGTSPLHF